Described below is a single TCR beta chain sequence and its context. These data come from a study of blood T cell repertoires in COVID-19. The wider study: From the United States, Italy and Spain came samples of acute and convalescent COVID-19. PBMCs, B-cell-depleted T cells, or T cells were the source of the cDNA or gDNA that made up the material.

The Seattle site enrolled patients during active infection and followed them longitudinally. This CDR3 is 14 amino acids long. Looked up from germline, CDR1 is SQVTM and CDR2 is ANQGSEA. With V trimmed by 6 bases and J by 2 bases, 7 bases remained unmatched. Generated by immunoSEQ multiplex PCR, the TCRdb table keeps only in-frame clones and is missing some. This sample yields about 410,000 clones, of which about 89% are seen a single time; approximately 1.5% belongs to the top ten. What was sequenced was peripheral blood. The receptor was isolated from a woman in her thirties or forties with COVID-19, enrolled during active disease. This chain links TRBV29-1 with TRBJ1-2; 9 bases fit TRBD1. This CDR3 is CSVGRDRGNYGYTF. CDR3 sequence (DNA): TGCAGCGTAGGCCGAGACAGGGGGAACTATGGCTACACCTTC.